The 23 T cell receptor beta chains presented below share a single source sample, sequenced in a study of T-cell reconstitution after alpha-beta-depleted transplantation in children. Library preparation (for TCRbeta) was performed with unique molecular identifiers. TCRdb itself ran the PCR reads through MiXCR, one entry per CDR3 protein. The data contain hundreds of thousands of distinct CDR3 sequences, about an eighth of them singletons. Sequencing was performed on PBMCs, taken before TCRalphabeta/CD19-depleted stem cell transplant. The source is a girl aged 2 to 9 with congenital amegakaryocytic thrombocytopenia, due to receive a stem cell transplant.

This clonotype was counted many times. The chain recombines TRBV29-1 with TRBJ2-7, with 8 nucleotides matching TRBD2. Germline V CDR1 and CDR2: SQVTM, ANQGSEA. The CDR3 runs to 17 residues. The V gene end was trimmed by 4 bases and the J gene end by 0 bases; junction bases not matched to a gene: 14. The CDR3 DNA follows: TGCAGCGTTGTTTTTCTTAGCGGGATTAGAGGCTCCTACGAGCAGTACTTC. Protein sequence: CSVVFLSGIRGSYEQYF.

This clonotype occurred a few times. The chain has TRBV19 and TRBJ2-3, with TRBD2 matching over 8 bases. This CDR3 has 15 residues. The trim removed 7 bases at V and 1 base at J, leaving 7 bases unmatched. Germline V CDR1 and CDR2: LNHDA, SQIVND (reference sequence). The CDR3 loop is CASTPAGVGTDTQYF. The CDR3 bases are TGTGCCAGTACCCCAGCGGGAGTCGGCACAGATACGCAGTATTTT.

The genes are TRBV20-1 and TRBJ2-3; TRBD1 matches 8 bases. The V gene's germline CDR1 is DFQATT and CDR2 SNEGSKA (reference sequence). The CDR3 is made up of 13 amino acids. J was trimmed by 1 base and V by 6 bases; bases with no gene match: 3. CDR3: CSAGQVGTDTQYF. The CDR3 region has the DNA TGCAGTGCGGGACAGGTGGGCACAGATACGCAGTATTTT.

In its sample, this clonotype was seen a few times. The chain combines TRBV2 with TRBJ2-1, with D possibly called TRBD1 or TRBD2 (6 bases each). This CDR3 has 12 residues. The germline V gene has CDR1 SNHLY and CDR2 FYNNEI. V lost 4 bases and J lost 9, with 10 bases in between. Here the CDR3 reads CASSVGGVEQFF. The CDR3 DNA follows: TGTGCCAGCAGTGTCGGGGGCGTTGAGCAGTTCTTC.

This clonotype has just a few counts. The chain uses TRBV2 and TRBJ2-7; a possible D gene is TRBD2 (6 bases). Deletions cut 2 bases from V and 5 bases from J, with 10 bases between. This CDR3 comprises 13 residues. The germline V gene encodes CDR1 SNHLY and CDR2 FYNNEI. In DNA form, the CDR3 reads TGTGCCAGCAGTGAATTGCGACTAGACGAGCAGTACTTC. Amino acid sequence: CASSELRLDEQYF.

In its sample, this clonotype was seen a few times. J is TRBJ1-4 and V is TRBV5-1; D gene ambiguous. V dropped 4 bases and J dropped 10 bases, with 20 bases sitting between them. Germline V CDR1 and CDR2: SGHRS, YFSETQ. The CDR3 sequence is 15 residues long. The CDR3 reads CASSSETRRDGKLFF. DNA of the CDR3: TGCGCCAGCAGCAGCGAGACGCGTAGGGATGGAAAACTGTTTTTT.

In this sample, this clonotype turned up a few times. The genes are TRBV6-2 or TRBV6-3 and TRBJ2-3; 9 bases are shared with TRBD2. Per germline, CDR1 MNHEY and CDR2 SVGEGT. Trimming cost V 6 bases and J 0 bases; bases outside gene matches: 4. The CDR3 is 15 amino acids. The CDR3 loop reads CASRDLAGSTDTQYF. The CDR3 region has the DNA TGTGCCAGCAGAGACCTAGCGGGAAGCACAGATACGCAGTATTTT.

In this sample, this clonotype turned up many times. The chain combines TRBV12-3 or TRBV12-4 with TRBJ1-1; no reliable D call. The germline V and J ends were trimmed by 7 bases and 5 bases, with 14 bases remaining between them. The CDR3 is made up of 13 amino acids. CDR3 nucleotide sequence: TGTGCCAGCACCTCACCCTTCGGAACTGAAGCTTTCTTT. Translating it yields CASTSPFGTEAFF.

The chain recombines TRBV12-3 or TRBV12-4 with TRBJ2-5, with 8 nucleotides matching TRBD2. The CDR3 contains 14 residues. The V gene end was trimmed by 4 bases and the J gene end by 3 bases; junction bases not matched to a gene: 4. The chain's CDR3 is CASSYRAGEETQYF. The CDR3 nucleotides read TGTGCCAGCAGTTATCGAGCGGGGGAAGAGACCCAGTACTTC.

The chain couples TRBV2 to TRBJ2-7; D is uncertain. CDR1 SNHLY and CDR2 FYNNEI come from the germline V gene. V shed 6 bases and J shed 7 bases, with 10 bases lying between them. The CDR3 is 11 residues long. CDR3 region: CASSRWGEQYF. In nucleotides, the CDR3 is TGTGCCAGCAGCCGCTGGGGAGAGCAGTACTTC.

This clonotype was detected many times. This chain joins TRBV4-1 and TRBJ2-1; 7 bases are shared with TRBD1. CDR3 size: 14 residues. With 1 base clipped from V and 8 bases from J, the junction kept 5 bases outside the gene matches. Per germline, CDR1 MGHRA and CDR2 YSYEKL. In DNA form, the CDR3 reads TGCGCCAGCAGCCAAGTCCCAACAGGGGATGAGCAGTTCTTC. It encodes CASSQVPTGDEQFF.

The chain combines TRBV10-3 with TRBJ2-1; a weak D match, TRBD2 (6 bases). Between the trimmed V and J ends, which lost 0 bases and 7 bases, there was a span of 16 bases. The CDR3 is made up of 16 amino acids. Germline CDR1 and CDR2: ENHRY and SYGVKD. The CDR3 nucleotides read TGTGCCATCAGTGAGTCGGGGACTGGGGGGATTAATGAGCAGTTCTTC. It yields the protein CAISESGTGGINEQFF.

Remarks on this clonotype: Since a much larger clone is just one base distant, this may be a read error. The chain links TRBV20-1 to TRBJ2-1, with D perhaps matching TRBD2 (6 bases). CDR1 is DFQATT and CDR2 is SNEGSKA in the germline V gene (reference sequence). The CDR3 totals 13 residues. The CDR3 here is CSAPTRNYNERFF. CDR3 in DNA: TGCAGTGCTCCGACTAGGAACTACAATGAGCGGTTCTTC.

The rearrangement joins TRBV5-1 to TRBJ2-3, with D uncertain. Germline loops: CDR1 SGHRS, CDR2 YFSETQ. This CDR3 comprises 14 residues. The ends were cut back, 5 bases at V and 1 base at J, with 11 bases in the middle. The CDR3 loop reads CASRVWVGTDTQYF. The DNA for the CDR3 is TGCGCCAGCAGAGTATGGGTGGGCACAGATACGCAGTATTTT.

This clonotype has at least ten counts. The rearrangement uses TRBV12-3 or TRBV12-4 and TRBJ2-2; D could derive from TRBD1 or TRBD2 (5 bases each). Trimming removed 7 bases at V and 9 bases at J, with 15 bases between. This CDR3 spans 13 amino acids. CDR3 in DNA: TGTGCCAGCACGACGGCGACGGGACGGGAGCTGTTTTTT. This sequence encodes CASTTATGRELFF.

This clonotype was recorded at least ten times. The chain couples TRBV7-9 to TRBJ2-7; D may be TRBD1 (6 bases). The CDR3 is made up of 13 amino acids. Germline V gene data show CDR1 as SEHNR and CDR2 as FQNEAQ (reference sequence). The germline V and J ends were trimmed by 10 bases and 1 base, with 14 bases remaining between them. In DNA form, the CDR3 reads TGTGCCACCCAGGTGGGGGCGTCCTACGAGCAGTACTTC. Translation gives CATQVGASYEQYF.

This clonotype was counted only a few times. V and J are TRBV6-5 and TRBJ2-5, with 8 bases that match TRBD2. Germline lookup yields CDR1 MNHEY and CDR2 SVGAGI. The CDR3 runs 16 residues. The ends lost 2 bases at V and 8 bases at J; junction bases unmatched: 13. Written as DNA, the CDR3 is TGTGCCAGCAGTTACGCCATTCGGGAGGGCCGGGTTACCCAGTACTTC. It translates to CASSYAIREGRVTQYF.

This clonotype was seen a few times. The rearrangement joins TRBV19 to TRBJ1-1; D is unclear. The CDR3 loop spans 13 amino acids. V shed 2 bases and J shed 1 base, with 5 bases lying between them. CDR1 is LNHDA, CDR2 SQIVND, per germline (reference sequence). CDR3 nucleotide sequence: TGTGCCAGTAGTATACAGGAGAACACTGAAGCTTTCTTT. Protein sequence: CASSIQENTEAFF.

This clonotype was counted many times. The J gene is TRBJ1-5, the V gene TRBV7-6; weak D call: TRBD1 (6 bases). The germline CDR1 and CDR2 sequences are SGHVS and FNYEAQ. Trimming took 4 bases from V and 6 from J, leaving 16 bases between them. CDR3 length equals 15 residues. CDR3 nucleotides: TGTGCCAGCAGCTCCGCACCGGGGGCAGCTCAGCCCCAGCATTTT. It specifies CASSSAPGAAQPQHF.

This clonotype was counted a few times. The chain is built from TRBV11-2 and TRBJ2-7, with D hard to call. CDR3 length: 15 amino acids. The V end lost 6 bases, the J end lost 3 bases, and 18 bases lay between the germline ends. Looked up from germline, CDR1 is SGHAT and CDR2 is FQNNGV. The DNA for the CDR3 is TGTGCCAGCAGTTCGATTCCGGGCAGAAACTACGAGCAGTACTTC. Amino acids: CASSSIPGRNYEQYF.

J is TRBJ1-2 and V is TRBV20-1; the D gene is possibly TRBD1 (5 bases). CDR3 length: 12 residues. Germline V CDR1 and CDR2: DFQATT, SNEGSKA (reference sequence). Trimming pared 6 bases from V and 6 bases from J, leaving 14 bases between. CDR3 bases: TGCAGTGCCTTTCCGGGGCTTGATGGCTACACCTTC. The encoded protein is CSAFPGLDGYTF.

This clonotype showed up many times. The chain couples TRBV5-1 to TRBJ1-1; a possible D gene is TRBD1 (5 bases). Germline CDR1 reads SGHRS; CDR2 reads YFSETQ. The CDR3 extends over 17 amino acids. V shed 4 bases and J shed 0 bases, with 19 bases lying between them. The CDR3 region is CASSGRAGSEVNTEAFF. CDR3 DNA sequence: TGCGCCAGCAGCGGTCGGGCAGGGTCTGAGGTGAACACTGAAGCTTTCTTT.

The DNA of the CDR3 is TGTGCCAGCAGTTACGGTCCTTTGATGTACGGGGATAATTCACCCCTCCACTTT. Protein: CASSYGPLMYGDNSPLHF. V usage is TRBV6-5 and J usage is TRBJ1-6; D uncertain. The CDR3 totals 18 residues. Germline CDR1 is MNHEY and CDR2 is SVGAGI. Between the trimmed V and J ends, which lost 2 bases and 5 bases, there was a span of 19 bases.